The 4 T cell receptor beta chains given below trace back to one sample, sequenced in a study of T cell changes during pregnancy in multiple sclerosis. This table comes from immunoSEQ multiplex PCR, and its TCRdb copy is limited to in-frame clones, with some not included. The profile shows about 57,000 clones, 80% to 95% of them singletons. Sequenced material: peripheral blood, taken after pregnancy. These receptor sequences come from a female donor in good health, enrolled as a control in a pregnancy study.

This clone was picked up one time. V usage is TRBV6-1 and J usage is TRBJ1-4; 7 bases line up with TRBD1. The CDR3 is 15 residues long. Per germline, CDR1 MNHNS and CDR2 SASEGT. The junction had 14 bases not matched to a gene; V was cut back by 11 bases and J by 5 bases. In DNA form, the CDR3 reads TGTGCCGCCACCCTTCCGGGACAGCCGAATGAAAAACTGTTTTTT. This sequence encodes CAATLPGQPNEKLFF.

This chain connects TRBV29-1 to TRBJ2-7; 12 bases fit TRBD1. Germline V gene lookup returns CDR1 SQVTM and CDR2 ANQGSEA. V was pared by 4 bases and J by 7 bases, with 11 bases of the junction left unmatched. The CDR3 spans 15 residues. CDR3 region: CSVGGLGQGAWEQYF. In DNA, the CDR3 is TGCAGCGTTGGGGGGCTGGGACAGGGGGCTTGGGAGCAGTACTTC.

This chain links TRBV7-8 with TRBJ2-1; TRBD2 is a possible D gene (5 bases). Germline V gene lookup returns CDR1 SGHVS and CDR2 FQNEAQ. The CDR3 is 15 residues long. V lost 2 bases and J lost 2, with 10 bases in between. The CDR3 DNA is TGTGCCAGCAGCTTATCGTTAGCGACCTACAATGAGCAGTTCTTC. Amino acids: CASSLSLATYNEQFF. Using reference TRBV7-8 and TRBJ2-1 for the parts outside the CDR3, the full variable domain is GAGVSQSPRYKVAKRGQDVALRCDPISGHVSLFWYQQALGQGPEFLTYFQNEAQLDKSGLPSDRFFAERPEGSVSTLKIQRTQQEDSAVYLCASSLSLATYNEQFFGPGTRLTVL.

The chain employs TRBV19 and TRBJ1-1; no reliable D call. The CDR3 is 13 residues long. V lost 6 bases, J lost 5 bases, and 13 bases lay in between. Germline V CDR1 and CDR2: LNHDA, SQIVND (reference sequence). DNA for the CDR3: TGTGCCAGTAGCCGGGTTGGAGGGACTGAAGCTTTCTTT. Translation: CASSRVGGTEAFF.